In its sample, the clone carrying this T cell receptor beta chain was seen a few times. Its antigen is as yet unknown. Using immunoSEQ multiplex PCR, the repertoire was profiled, and TCRdb retains in-frame clones only, with some absent. This sample carries approximately 230,000 clones, roughly 87% of them seen once, and the ten largest clones take around 13%. The data originate from a study of cytomegalovirus exposure and HLA in healthy donors. Study-wide background: Both the 120 validation repertoires and the 600 to 700 first-cohort repertoires used the same platform, as reported by a later analysis.

The V gene lost 8 bases and the J gene lost 0 bases, with 22 bases spanning the gap. Germline-derived CDR1 and CDR2 are MDHEN and SYDVKM. This CDR3 has 17 amino acids. Study-level findings and limits: Associated with cytomegalovirus, according to the listing, were 164 TCR beta chains. Most TCR sequences were rare, but some public TCRs occurred in many donors.

This chain links TRBV28 with TRBJ1-2, with D hard to call. The sequence derives from a man aged 18 to 29 in good health and CMV-seropositive. Input material: PBMCs. CDR3 residues: CASGSPLLDDPNYGYTF. The CDR3 nucleotides are TGTGCCAGCGGATCGCCTCTTCTGGACGACCCTAACTATGGCTACACCTTC.